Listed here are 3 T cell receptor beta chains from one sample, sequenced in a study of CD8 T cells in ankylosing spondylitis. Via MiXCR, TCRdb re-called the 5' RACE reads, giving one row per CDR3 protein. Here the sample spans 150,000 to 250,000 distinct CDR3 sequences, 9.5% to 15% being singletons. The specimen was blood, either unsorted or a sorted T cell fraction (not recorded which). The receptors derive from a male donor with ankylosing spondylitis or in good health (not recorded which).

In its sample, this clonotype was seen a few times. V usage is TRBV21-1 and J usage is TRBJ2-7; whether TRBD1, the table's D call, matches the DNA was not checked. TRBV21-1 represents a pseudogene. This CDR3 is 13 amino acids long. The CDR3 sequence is CAKTRDSSYEQYF. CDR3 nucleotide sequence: TGTGCCAAAACGAGGGACAGCTCCTACGAGCAGTACTTC.

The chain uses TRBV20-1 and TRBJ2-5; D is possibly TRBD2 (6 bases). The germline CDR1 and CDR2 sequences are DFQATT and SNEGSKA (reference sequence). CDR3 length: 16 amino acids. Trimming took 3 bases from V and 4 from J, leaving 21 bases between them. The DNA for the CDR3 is TGCAGTGCTAGCGGGCCCTCCCGGGAGAAGGTAGAGACCCAGTACTTC. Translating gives CSASGPSREKVETQYF.

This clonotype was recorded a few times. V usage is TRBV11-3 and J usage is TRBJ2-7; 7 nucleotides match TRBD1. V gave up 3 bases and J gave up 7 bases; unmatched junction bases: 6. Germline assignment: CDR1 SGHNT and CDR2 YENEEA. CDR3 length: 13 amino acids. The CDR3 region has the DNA TGTGCCAGCAGCTTGAGGGGGCAGGATGAGCAGTACTTC. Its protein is CASSLRGQDEQYF.